A selection of T cell receptor beta chains follows, all from one sample in a study of identical twins. MiXCR was run by TCRdb on the 5' RACE reads, yielding one entry per CDR3 protein. The data contain some 1,600,000 distinct CDR3 sequences, roughly 35% of them singletons. The specimen was cord blood. The receptors originated from a newborn girl in good health. The CDR3 runs from the conserved cysteine through the conserved F or W. Each record gives: V gene, clone size, J gene, D gene, CDR3 protein, CDR3 DNA. A D gene is named only where the DNA matches it firmly. Only some rows state a clone size, as once, few, many or a class for expanded clones.

V: TRBV9
size: NA
J: TRBJ2-1
D: TRBD2
CDR3: CASSVGWGVAGVRNEQFF
DNA: TGTGCCAGCAGCGTAGGGTGGGGGGTAGCGGGAGTACGGAATGAGCAGTTCTTC

V: TRBV4-1
size: NA
J: TRBJ2-1
D: TRBD2
CDR3: CASSPTSGRTLYEQFF
DNA: TGCGCCAGCAGCCCCACTAGCGGGAGGACTCTCTATGAGCAGTTCTTC

V: TRBV20-1
size: once
J: TRBJ2-1
D: NA
CDR3: CSASVHSSYNEQFF
DNA: TGCAGTGCTAGTGTTCACAGCTCCTACAATGAGCAGTTCTTC

V: TRBV6-6
size: NA
J: TRBJ2-7
D: TRBD1
CDR3: CASSYSTGPSYEQYF
DNA: TGTGCCAGCAGTTACTCGACAGGGCCTTCCTACGAGCAGTACTTC

V: TRBV5-1
size: NA
J: TRBJ2-2
D: TRBD1
CDR3: CASSLGLGQGTTGELFF
DNA: TGCGCCAGCAGCTTGGGCCTGGGACAGGGGACCACCGGGGAGCTGTTTTTT

V: TRBV7-2
size: few
J: TRBJ1-2
D: NA
CDR3: CASSLVSIGEASGYTF
DNA: TGTGCCAGCAGCTTAGTTTCGATCGGGGAAGCGAGTGGCTACACCTTC

V: TRBV18
size: NA
J: TRBJ2-3
D: NA
CDR3: CASSPRLGENTQYF
DNA: TGTGCCAGCTCACCAAGACTGGGGGAGAATACGCAGTATTTT

V: TRBV7-2
size: many
J: TRBJ1-6
D: TRBD1
CDR3: CASSFTGGYNSPLHF
DNA: TGTGCCAGCAGCTTCACAGGGGGCTATAATTCACCCCTCCACTTT

V: TRBV24-1
size: NA
J: TRBJ2-5
D: NA
CDR3: CATSDLRSSQETQYF
DNA: TGTGCCACCAGTGATTTGAGAAGTTCCCAAGAGACCCAGTACTTC

V: TRBV10-3
size: NA
J: TRBJ1-1
D: TRBD1
CDR3: CAIRLQGANTEAFF
DNA: TGTGCCATCAGATTACAGGGGGCGAACACTGAAGCTTTCTTT